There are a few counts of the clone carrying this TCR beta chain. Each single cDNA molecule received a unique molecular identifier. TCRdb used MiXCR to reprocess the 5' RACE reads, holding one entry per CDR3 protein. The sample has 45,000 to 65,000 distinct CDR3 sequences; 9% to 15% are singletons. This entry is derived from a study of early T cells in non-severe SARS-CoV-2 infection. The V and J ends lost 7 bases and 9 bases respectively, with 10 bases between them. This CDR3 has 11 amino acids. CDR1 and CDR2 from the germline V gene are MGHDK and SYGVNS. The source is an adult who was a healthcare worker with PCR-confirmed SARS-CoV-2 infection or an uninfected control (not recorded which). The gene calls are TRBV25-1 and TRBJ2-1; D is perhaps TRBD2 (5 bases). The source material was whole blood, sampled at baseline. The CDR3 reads CASKGVGEQFF. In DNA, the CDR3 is TGTGCCAGCAAGGGAGTGGGTGAGCAGTTCTTC. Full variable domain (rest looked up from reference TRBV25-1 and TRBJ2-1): EADIYQTPRYLVIGTGKKITLECSQTMGHDKMYWYQQDPGMELHLIHYSYGVNSTEKGDLSSESTVSRIRTEHFPLTLESARPSHTSQYLCASKGVGEQFFGPGTRLTVL.